One and the same sample provided the 26 T cell receptor beta chains below, sequenced in a study of T cells in Graves' hyperthyroidism and ophthalmopathy. The investigators amplified TCR beta CDR3 regions from RNA transcripts. HTBI primers were the set used in a first-round RT-PCR of the TCR CDR3. One entry per CDR3 protein results from TCRdb running MiXCR on the multiplex PCR reads. The top ten clones hold around 13% of a sample with 450,000 to 600,000 distinct CDR3 sequences, around 15% of them seen once. The sample consisted of blood. All receptors derive from a woman between 40 and 50 years old with Graves' hyperthyroidism.

On this clonotype: Possible read error: a much larger clone is one base away. V gene TRBV6-2 or TRBV6-3 combines with J gene TRBJ2-1; 8 bases map to TRBD2. V shed 8 bases and J 2 bases; nucleotides not matched to a gene: 2. The V gene's germline CDR1 is MNHEY and CDR2 SVGEGT. CDR3 size: 13 residues. The CDR3 loop is CASPGLAYNEQFF. The CDR3 DNA follows: TGTGCCAGCCCGGGACTAGCCTACAATGAGCAGTTCTTC.

This clonotype was detected ten times or more. J is TRBJ1-1 and V is TRBV28; the match to TRBD1 covers 10 bases. The CDR3 is 16 amino acids. CDR1 is MDHEN and CDR2 is SYDVKM in the germline V gene. V trimming: 3 bases; J trimming: 2 bases; junction bases outside the gene matches: 6. The DNA of the CDR3 is TGTGCCAGCAGTTTGAGGACAGGGGGTAAAAACACTGAAGCTTTCTTT. This encodes CASSLRTGGKNTEAFF.

This clonotype was detected many times. The chain carries TRBV5-1 and TRBJ2-3, with 8 bases aligning to TRBD2. V shed 0 bases and J 5 bases; nucleotides not matched to a gene: 2. Germline assignment: CDR1 SGHRS and CDR2 YFSETQ. The CDR3 is 14 residues long. The CDR3 DNA reads as TGCGCCAGCAGCTTGGAACGGGGGGGAGATACGCAGTATTTT. This sequence encodes CASSLERGGDTQYF.

The V gene is TRBV29-1, the J gene TRBJ2-1; TRBD2 matches at 9 bases. The CDR3 is 16 amino acids. Losses at the gene ends were 4 bases for V and 0 bases for J; bases not matched to a gene: 7. The germline V gene encodes CDR1 SQVTM and CDR2 ANQGSEA. Here the CDR3 DNA reads TGCAGCGTTGTTGCGACTAGCGGTCGCTCCTACAATGAGCAGTTCTTC. Its translation is CSVVATSGRSYNEQFF.

This chain uses TRBV30 with TRBJ1-5, with D perhaps TRBD1 (6 bases). The CDR3 covers 18 residues. Trimming took 2 bases from V and 0 from J, leaving 20 bases between them. Germline V CDR1 and CDR2: GTSNPN, SVGIG (reference sequence). The CDR3, as DNA: TGTGCCTGGAGTATTGGCAGGGACAAACCATATAGCAATCAGCCCCAGCATTTT. Translated: CAWSIGRDKPYSNQPQHF.

The chain couples TRBV19 to TRBJ2-3; D may correspond to TRBD1 or TRBD2 (5 bases each). The germline V gene encodes CDR1 LNHDA and CDR2 SQIVND (reference sequence). The CDR3 runs to 16 residues. Deletions cut 5 bases from V and 4 bases from J, with 19 bases between. In nucleotides, the CDR3 is TGTGCCAGTAGTCGGGGACCGGAAGGGGACCCAGATACGCAGTATTTT. Translation gives CASSRGPEGDPDTQYF.

This clonotype has a count of ten or more. The chain couples TRBV20-1 to TRBJ2-7; 12 nucleotides match TRBD2. The CDR3 loop spans 15 amino acids. Germline values: CDR1 DFQATT, CDR2 SNEGSKA (reference sequence). V lost 1 base and J lost 2; bases outside the gene matches: 3. The CDR3 DNA sequence: TGCAGTGCTAGAGGACTAGCGGGGGATACCTACGAGCAGTACTTC. Amino acid sequence: CSARGLAGDTYEQYF.

This clonotype was seen repeatedly, ten times or more. The chain carries TRBV28 and TRBJ2-2; no definite D call. Germline V CDR1 and CDR2: MDHEN, SYDVKM. Trimming took off 2 bases at V and 4 bases at J, with 11 bases between the two ends. This CDR3 is built from 15 residues. CDR3 amino acids: CASSLGTLATGELFF. DNA for the CDR3: TGTGCCAGCAGTTTAGGTACGCTCGCCACCGGGGAGCTGTTTTTT.

The V call is TRBV19, the J call TRBJ2-1, with 8 bases lining up with TRBD1. The CDR3 is made up of 17 amino acids. The germline gives CDR1 LNHDA, CDR2 SQIVND (reference sequence). V shed 6 bases and J 3 bases; nucleotides not matched to a gene: 13. The CDR3 coding sequence is TGTGCCAGTAGCAGGGGGCTTGTAGTAGAAAACTACAATGAGCAGTTCTTC. Protein product: CASSRGLVVENYNEQFF.

This clonotype was observed a few times. At one of its ends the junction is not consistent with the germline gene, which may arise from a read error. The chain couples TRBV5-1 to TRBJ2-2; the match to TRBD1 covers 7 bases. The CDR3 is made up of 15 amino acids. Germline loops: CDR1 SGHRS, CDR2 YFSETQ. CDR3 nucleotide sequence: TGCGCCGGCAGCTTGGGACAGACGAACACCGGGGAGCTGTTTTTT. As protein: CAGSLGQTNTGELFF.

The rearrangement joins TRBV27 to TRBJ2-2, with D perhaps matching TRBD2 (5 bases). V lost 2 bases and J 6 bases, leaving 13 bases between the germline ends. CDR1 MNHEY and CDR2 SMNVEV come from the germline V gene (reference sequence). This CDR3 region has 15 residues. The CDR3 bases are TGTGCCAGCAGTTTAATTGGTTACGGGGCCGGGGAGCTGTTTTTT. It is translated as CASSLIGYGAGELFF.

The table lists this clonotype with a few counts. The chain uses TRBV19 and TRBJ2-1; 15 bases agree with TRBD2. Germline loops: CDR1 LNHDA, CDR2 SQIVND (reference sequence). The CDR3 contains 18 residues. V was clipped by 5 bases and J by 4 bases; unmatched bases: 9. As DNA, the CDR3 is TGTGCCAGTAGTGCCGAAACCGGACTAGCGGGAGGGTACAATGAGCAGTTCTTC. As protein: CASSAETGLAGGYNEQFF.

This clonotype was counted ten times or more. This sequence joins TRBV20-1 and TRBJ2-1; 7 nucleotides line up with TRBD2. The CDR3 runs 18 residues. CDR1 is DFQATT, CDR2 SNEGSKA, per germline (reference sequence). Unmatched junction bases numbered 18, after V lost 6 bases and J lost 1 base. The CDR3 protein is CSADSGTTNSFSYNEQFF. The CDR3 DNA is TGCAGTGCAGATTCCGGGACTACTAATAGTTTTTCCTACAATGAGCAGTTCTTC.

The table lists this clonotype with many counts. This chain uses TRBV20-1 with TRBJ2-3, with a tentative D call TRBD2 (6 bases). The germline V and J ends were trimmed by 0 bases and 0 bases, with 13 bases remaining between them. CDR3 length: 16 residues. The germline gives CDR1 DFQATT, CDR2 SNEGSKA (reference sequence). The CDR3, as DNA: TGCAGTGCTAGAGATATCTCAAGCGGGAGCACAGATACGCAGTATTTT. Its protein product is CSARDISSGSTDTQYF.

As regards this clonotype: This may stem from a read error, because a much larger clone lies one nucleotide away. The chain employs TRBV20-1 and TRBJ2-7, with D perhaps TRBD1 (6 bases). V dropped 3 bases and J dropped 3 bases, with 9 bases sitting between them. This CDR3 spans 12 amino acids. CDR1 is DFQATT, CDR2 SNEGSKA, per germline (reference sequence). CDR3 region: CSASQDSYEQYF. CDR3 DNA sequence: TGCAGTGCTAGCCAGGACAGCTACGAGCAGTACTTC.

This clonotype was picked up many times. CDR3 protein: CASSSTDAYEQYF. CDR3 nucleotide sequence: TGTGCCAGCAGTTCGACAGACGCCTACGAGCAGTACTTC. V usage is TRBV28 and J usage is TRBJ2-7; TRBD1 might be the D (5 bases). With 4 bases removed from V and 2 bases from J, the gap between germline ends came to 9 bases. This CDR3 is 13 amino acids long. Germline CDR1 is MDHEN and CDR2 is SYDVKM.

This clonotype was seen repeatedly, ten times or more. V is TRBV24-1 and J is TRBJ2-7; the D call may be TRBD1 or TRBD2 (5 bases each). The germline V gene encodes CDR1 KGHDR and CDR2 SFDVKD. CDR3 length: 14 residues. With 3 bases removed from V and 2 bases from J, the gap between germline ends came to 10 bases. In DNA, the CDR3 is TGTGCCACCAGTGATACGGGGCTTACCTACGAGCAGTACTTC. It translates to CATSDTGLTYEQYF.

This clonotype was seen only a few times. The genes are TRBV10-1 and TRBJ2-5; weak D call: TRBD2 (6 bases). The CDR3 sequence is 14 residues long. V gave up 4 bases and J gave up 1 base, with 10 bases separating them. In germline, CDR1 is WNHNN, CDR2 SYGVQD (reference sequence). The CDR3 nucleotides read TGCGCCAGCAGTGCCCGGAGGGGCCAAGAGACCCAGTACTTC. The encoded protein is CASSARRGQETQYF.

Concerning this clonotype itself: This may be a read error, as it is one base from a much larger clone. The chain joins TRBV20-1 to TRBJ2-3; 12 bases align to TRBD2. Germline lookup yields CDR1 DFQATT and CDR2 SNEGSKA (reference sequence). This CDR3 spans 16 amino acids. Here the CDR3 DNA reads TGCAGTGCTAGAGATTGGGCTAGCGGGAGGGCAGATATGCAGTATTTT. Protein: CSARDWASGRADMQYF.

Ten or more counts support this clonotype. This chain links TRBV28 with TRBJ2-7; tentatively, D is TRBD1 or TRBD2 (5 bases each). CDR1 is MDHEN, CDR2 SYDVKM, per germline. The CDR3 is made up of 13 amino acids. Trimming left V 5 bases short and J 6 bases short, with 14 bases between. CDR3 in DNA: TGTGCCAGCAGTCGGGACCCATGGCTCGAGCAGTACTTC. Protein: CASSRDPWLEQYF.

V is TRBV28 and J is TRBJ2-2; a weak D match, TRBD2 (5 bases). Between the trimmed V and J ends, which lost 4 bases and 5 bases, there was a span of 23 bases. CDR1 MDHEN and CDR2 SYDVKM come from the germline V gene. This CDR3 is 18 amino acids long. DNA for the CDR3: TGTGCCAGCAGTTCTTACCCCGGACTCTCCCCATCGACCGGGGAGCTGTTTTTT. It translates to CASSSYPGLSPSTGELFF.

This clonotype was detected a few times. Since a much larger clone is just one base distant, this may be a read error. The rearrangement links TRBV2 to TRBJ1-1, with D possibly matching TRBD1 (6 bases). The CDR3 extends over 13 amino acids. Trimming cost V 8 bases and J 1 base, with 11 bases left between them. In germline, CDR1 is SNHLY, CDR2 FYNNEI. CDR3 in amino acids: CASPGQRNTEAFF. CDR3 sequence (DNA): TGTGCCAGCCCAGGACAGAGGAACACTGAAGCTTTCTTT.

V gene TRBV11-2 combines with J gene TRBJ2-3; 8 positions match TRBD2. The trim removed 2 bases at V and 4 bases at J, leaving 5 bases unmatched. The CDR3 length is 15 residues. The V gene's germline CDR1 is SGHAT and CDR2 FQNNGV. The CDR3 DNA reads as TGTGCCAGCAGCTTACGGGGGGGAGGCTCAGATACGCAGTATTTT. It specifies CASSLRGGGSDTQYF. The entire variable domain, with the rest obtained from reference TRBV11-2 and TRBJ2-3, is as follows: EAGVAQSPRYKIIEKRQSVAFWCNPISGHATLYWYQQILGQGPKLLIQFQNNGVVDDSQLPKDRFSAERLKGVDSTLKIQPAKLEDSAVYLCASSLRGGGSDTQYFGPGTRLTVL.

This clonotype was found many times. The genes are TRBV28 and TRBJ2-7; unclear D gene. The CDR3 has 11 residues. Germline V gene data show CDR1 as MDHEN and CDR2 as SYDVKM. V was trimmed by 8 bases and J by 6 bases, leaving 11 bases between them. The CDR3 DNA sequence: TGTGCCAGCGGTATCGAGGTCGAGCAGTACTTC. As protein: CASGIEVEQYF. Combining the CDR3 with reference TRBV28 and TRBJ2-7 gives the whole variable domain DVKVTQSSRYLVKRTGEKVFLECVQDMDHENMFWYRQDPGLGLRLIYFSYDVKMKEKGDIPEGYSVSREKKERFSLILESASTNQTSMYLCASGIEVEQYFGPGTRLTVT.

There are a few counts of this clonotype. The rearrangement uses TRBV6-4 and TRBJ2-1, with 8 bases aligning to TRBD2. The J segment lost 3 bases and the V segment lost 4 bases, leaving 8 bases of the junction unmatched. Germline-derived CDR1 and CDR2 are MRHNA and SNTAGT. CDR3 size: 16 residues. The CDR3 DNA is TGTGCCAGCAGTGTCGAAGCGGGAGCGATCTACAATGAGCAGTTCTTC. Protein: CASSVEAGAIYNEQFF.

The rearrangement uses TRBV5-1 and TRBJ2-2, with TRBD1 as a possible D gene (6 bases). V lost 2 bases and J 5 bases, leaving 25 bases between the germline ends. Germline CDR1 and CDR2: SGHRS and YFSETQ. The CDR3 consists of 19 residues. The CDR3 coding sequence is TGCGCCAGCAGCTTCCATAAAAAGACAGGCCTCCCGGGGACCGGGGAGCTGTTTTTT. This sequence encodes CASSFHKKTGLPGTGELFF.